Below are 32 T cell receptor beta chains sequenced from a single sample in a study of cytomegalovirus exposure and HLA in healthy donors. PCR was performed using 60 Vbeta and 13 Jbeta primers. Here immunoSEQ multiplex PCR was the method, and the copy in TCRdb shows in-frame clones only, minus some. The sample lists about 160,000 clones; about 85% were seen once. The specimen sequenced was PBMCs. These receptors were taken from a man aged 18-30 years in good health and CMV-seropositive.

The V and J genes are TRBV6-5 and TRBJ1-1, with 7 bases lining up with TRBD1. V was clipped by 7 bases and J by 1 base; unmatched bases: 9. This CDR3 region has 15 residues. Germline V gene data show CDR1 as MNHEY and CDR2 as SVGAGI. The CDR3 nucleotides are TGTGCCAGCAAGACACAGGGACAGCAGAACACTGAAGCTTTCTTT. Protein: CASKTQGQQNTEAFF.

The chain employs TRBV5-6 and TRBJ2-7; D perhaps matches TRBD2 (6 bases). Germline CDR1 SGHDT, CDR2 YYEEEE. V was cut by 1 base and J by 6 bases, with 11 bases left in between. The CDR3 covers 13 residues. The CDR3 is CASSLFGGPEQYF. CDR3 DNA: TGTGCCAGCAGCTTGTTCGGGGGACCCGAGCAGTACTTC.

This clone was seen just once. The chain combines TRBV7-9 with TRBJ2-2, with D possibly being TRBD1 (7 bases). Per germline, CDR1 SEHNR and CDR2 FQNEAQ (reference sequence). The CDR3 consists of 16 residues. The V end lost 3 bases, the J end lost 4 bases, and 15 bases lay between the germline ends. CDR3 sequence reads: CASSLPRQGGTGELFF. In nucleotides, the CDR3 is TGTGCCAGCAGCTTGCCTCGACAGGGAGGCACCGGGGAGCTGTTTTTT.

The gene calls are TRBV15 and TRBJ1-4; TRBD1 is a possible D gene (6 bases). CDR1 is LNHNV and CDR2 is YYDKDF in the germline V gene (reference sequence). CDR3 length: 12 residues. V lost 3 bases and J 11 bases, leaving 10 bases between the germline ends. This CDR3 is CATSRDSGKLFF. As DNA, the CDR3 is TGTGCCACCAGCAGGGACAGTGGCAAACTGTTTTTT.

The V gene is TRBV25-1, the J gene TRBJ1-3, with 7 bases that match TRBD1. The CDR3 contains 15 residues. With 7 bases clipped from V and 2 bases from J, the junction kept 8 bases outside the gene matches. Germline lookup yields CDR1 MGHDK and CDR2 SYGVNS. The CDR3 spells CASIDDRETGNTIYF. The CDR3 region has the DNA TGTGCCAGCATCGATGACAGGGAGACTGGAAACACCATATATTTT. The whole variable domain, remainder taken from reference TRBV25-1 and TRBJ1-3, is EADIYQTPRYLVIGTGKKITLECSQTMGHDKMYWYQQDPGMELHLIHYSYGVNSTEKGDLSSESTVSRIRTEHFPLTLESARPSHTSQYLCASIDDRETGNTIYFGEGSWLTVV.

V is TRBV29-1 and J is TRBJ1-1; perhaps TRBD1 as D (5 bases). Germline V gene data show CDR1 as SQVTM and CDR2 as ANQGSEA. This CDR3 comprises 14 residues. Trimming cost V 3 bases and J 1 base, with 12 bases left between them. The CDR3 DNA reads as TGCAGCGTTGATACGGGGGGGAGGAACACTGAAGCTTTCTTT. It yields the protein CSVDTGGRNTEAFF.

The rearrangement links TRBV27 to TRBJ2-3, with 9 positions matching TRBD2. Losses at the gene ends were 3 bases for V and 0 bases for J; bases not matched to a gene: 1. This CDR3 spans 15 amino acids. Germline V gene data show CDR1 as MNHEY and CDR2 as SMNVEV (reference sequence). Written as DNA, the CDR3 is TGTGCCAGCAGTTTCGCGGGGGGGAGCACAGATACGCAGTATTTT. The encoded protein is CASSFAGGSTDTQYF.

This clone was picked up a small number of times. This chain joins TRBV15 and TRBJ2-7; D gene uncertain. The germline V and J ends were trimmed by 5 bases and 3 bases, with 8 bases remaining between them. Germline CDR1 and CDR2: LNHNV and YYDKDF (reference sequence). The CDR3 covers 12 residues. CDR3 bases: TGTGCCACCAGCGCCGGAGACTACGAGCAGTACTTC. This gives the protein CATSAGDYEQYF.

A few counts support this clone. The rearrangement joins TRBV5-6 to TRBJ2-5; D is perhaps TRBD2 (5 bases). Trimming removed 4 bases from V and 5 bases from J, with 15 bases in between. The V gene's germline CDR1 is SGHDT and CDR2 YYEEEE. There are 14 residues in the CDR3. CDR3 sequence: CASSPPDSVETQYF. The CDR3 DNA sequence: TGTGCCAGCAGCCCCCCGGATAGCGTTGAGACCCAGTACTTC.

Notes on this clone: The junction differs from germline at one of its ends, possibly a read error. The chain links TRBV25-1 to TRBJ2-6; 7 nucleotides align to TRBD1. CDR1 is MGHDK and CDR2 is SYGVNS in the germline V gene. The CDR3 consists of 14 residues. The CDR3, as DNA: TGTGCCAGCACTACAGGGGTGGGGGCCAACGGCCTGACTTTC. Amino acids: CASTTGVGANGLTF.

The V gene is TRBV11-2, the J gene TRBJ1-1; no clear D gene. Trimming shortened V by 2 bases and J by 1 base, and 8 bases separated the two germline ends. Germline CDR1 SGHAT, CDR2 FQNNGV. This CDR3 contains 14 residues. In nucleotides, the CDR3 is TGTGCCAGCAGCTTAACAGTGTCGAACACTGAAGCTTTCTTT. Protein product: CASSLTVSNTEAFF.

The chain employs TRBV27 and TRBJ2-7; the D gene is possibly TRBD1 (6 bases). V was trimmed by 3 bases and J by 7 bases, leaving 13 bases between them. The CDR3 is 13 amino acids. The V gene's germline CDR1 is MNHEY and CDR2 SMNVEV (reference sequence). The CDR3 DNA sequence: TGTGCCAGCAGTTTGACAGGTCTGGGGGAGCAGTACTTC. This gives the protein CASSLTGLGEQYF.

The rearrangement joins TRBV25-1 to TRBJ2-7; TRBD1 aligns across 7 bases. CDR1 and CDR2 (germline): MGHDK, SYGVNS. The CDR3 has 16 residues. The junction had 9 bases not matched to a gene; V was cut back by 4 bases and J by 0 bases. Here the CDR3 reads CASSARTGTVSYEQYF. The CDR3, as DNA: TGTGCCAGCAGTGCCCGGACCGGGACAGTCTCCTACGAGCAGTACTTC.

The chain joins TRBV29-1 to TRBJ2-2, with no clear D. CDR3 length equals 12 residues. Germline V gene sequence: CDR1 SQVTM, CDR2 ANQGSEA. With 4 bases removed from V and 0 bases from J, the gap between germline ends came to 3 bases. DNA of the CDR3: TGCAGCGTTGCCACGAACACCGGGGAGCTGTTTTTT. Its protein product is CSVATNTGELFF.

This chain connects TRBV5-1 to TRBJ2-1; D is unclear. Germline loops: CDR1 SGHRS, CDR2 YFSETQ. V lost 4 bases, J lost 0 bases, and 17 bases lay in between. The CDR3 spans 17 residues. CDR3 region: CASSQVAARNSYNEQFF. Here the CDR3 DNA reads TGCGCCAGCAGCCAGGTGGCCGCAAGGAACTCCTACAATGAGCAGTTCTTC.

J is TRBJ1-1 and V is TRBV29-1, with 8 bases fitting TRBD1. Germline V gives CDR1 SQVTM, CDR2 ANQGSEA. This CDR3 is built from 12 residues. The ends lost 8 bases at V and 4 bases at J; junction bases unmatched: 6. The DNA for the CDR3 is TGCAGCCTACTTACAGGGGGCACTGAAGCTTTCTTT. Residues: CSLLTGGTEAFF.

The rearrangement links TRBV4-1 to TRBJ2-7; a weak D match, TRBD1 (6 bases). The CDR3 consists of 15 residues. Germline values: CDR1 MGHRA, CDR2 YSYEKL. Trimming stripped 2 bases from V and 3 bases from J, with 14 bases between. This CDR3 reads CASSQNGNRDYEQYF. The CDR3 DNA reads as TGCGCCAGCAGCCAAAACGGGAACAGGGACTACGAGCAGTACTTC.

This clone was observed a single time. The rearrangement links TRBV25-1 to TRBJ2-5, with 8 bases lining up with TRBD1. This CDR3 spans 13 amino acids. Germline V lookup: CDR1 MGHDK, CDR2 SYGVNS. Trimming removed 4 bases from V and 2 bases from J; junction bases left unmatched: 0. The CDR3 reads CASSGTGQETQYF. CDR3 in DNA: TGTGCCAGCAGTGGGACAGGGCAAGAGACCCAGTACTTC.

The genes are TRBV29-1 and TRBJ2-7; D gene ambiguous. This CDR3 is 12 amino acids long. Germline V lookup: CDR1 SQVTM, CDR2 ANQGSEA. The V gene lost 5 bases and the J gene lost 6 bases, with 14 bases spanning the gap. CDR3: CSVRDNPSEQYF. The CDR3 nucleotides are TGCAGCGTTCGAGACAATCCCTCCGAGCAGTACTTC.

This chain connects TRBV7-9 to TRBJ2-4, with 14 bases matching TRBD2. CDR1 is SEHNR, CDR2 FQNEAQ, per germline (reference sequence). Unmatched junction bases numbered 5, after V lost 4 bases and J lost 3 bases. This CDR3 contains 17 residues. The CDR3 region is CASSSGTSGGRKNIQYF. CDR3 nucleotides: TGTGCCAGCAGCTCTGGGACTAGCGGGGGTCGCAAAAACATTCAGTACTTC.

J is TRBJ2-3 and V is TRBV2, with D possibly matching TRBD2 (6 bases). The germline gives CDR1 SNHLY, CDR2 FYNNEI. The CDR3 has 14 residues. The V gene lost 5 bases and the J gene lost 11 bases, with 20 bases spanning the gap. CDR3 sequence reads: CASSLGLLGIGQYF. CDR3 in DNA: TGTGCCAGCAGTTTGGGACTCCTGGGGATCGGGCAGTATTTT.

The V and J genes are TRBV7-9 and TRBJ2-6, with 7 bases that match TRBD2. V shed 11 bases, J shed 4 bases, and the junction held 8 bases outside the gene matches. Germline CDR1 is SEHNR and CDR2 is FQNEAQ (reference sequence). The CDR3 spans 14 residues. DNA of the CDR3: TGTGCCGGGGAGGGGCCGTGGGGGGCCAACGTCCTGACTTTC. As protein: CAGEGPWGANVLTF.

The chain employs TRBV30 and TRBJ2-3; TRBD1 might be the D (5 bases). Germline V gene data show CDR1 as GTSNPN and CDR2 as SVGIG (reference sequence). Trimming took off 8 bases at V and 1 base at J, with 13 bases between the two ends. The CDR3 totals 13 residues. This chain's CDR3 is CAGNRFGTDTQYF. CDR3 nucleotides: TGTGCCGGCAACAGGTTCGGCACAGATACGCAGTATTTT.

CDR3 sequence reads: CASASGSSYEQYF. The CDR3 DNA reads TGTGCCAGCGCTAGCGGTAGCTCCTACGAGCAGTACTTC. The chain combines TRBV5-6 with TRBJ2-7; 7 nucleotides align to TRBD2. Trimming cost V 7 bases and J 0 bases; bases outside gene matches: 4. CDR3 size: 13 residues. The germline gives CDR1 SGHDT, CDR2 YYEEEE. The variable domain in full, completed from reference TRBV5-6 and TRBJ2-7, reads DAGVTQSPTHLIKTRGQQVTLRCSPKSGHDTVSWYQQALGQGPQFIFQYYEEEERQRGNFPDRFSGHQFPNYSSELNVNALLLGDSALYLCASASGSSYEQYFGPGTRLTVT.

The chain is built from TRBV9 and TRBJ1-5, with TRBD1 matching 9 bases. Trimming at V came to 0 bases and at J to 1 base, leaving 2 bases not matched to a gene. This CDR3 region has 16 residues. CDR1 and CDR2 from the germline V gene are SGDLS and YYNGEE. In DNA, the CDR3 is TGTGCCAGCAGCGTAGGACAGGGGGGAAGCAATCAGCCCCAGCATTTT. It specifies CASSVGQGGSNQPQHF. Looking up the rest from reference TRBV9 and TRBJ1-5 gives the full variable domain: DSGVTQTPKHLITATGQRVTLRCSPRSGDLSVYWYQQSLDQGLQFLIQYYNGEERAKGNILERFSAQQFPDLHSELNLSSLELGDSALYFCASSVGQGGSNQPQHFGDGTRLSIL.

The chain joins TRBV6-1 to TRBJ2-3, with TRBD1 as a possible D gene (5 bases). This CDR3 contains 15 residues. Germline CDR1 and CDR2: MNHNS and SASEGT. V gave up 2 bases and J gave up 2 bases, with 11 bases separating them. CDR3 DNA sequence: TGTGCCAGCAGTGAACAGCAAGGGGTCACAGATACGCAGTATTTT. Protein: CASSEQQGVTDTQYF.

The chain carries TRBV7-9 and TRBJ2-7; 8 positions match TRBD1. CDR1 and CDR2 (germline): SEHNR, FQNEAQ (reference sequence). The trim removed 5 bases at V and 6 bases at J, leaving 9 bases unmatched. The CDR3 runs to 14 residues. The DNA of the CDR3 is TGTGCCAGCAGCCCCACAGGGGGGCCCGGCGAGCAGTACTTC. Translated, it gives CASSPTGGPGEQYF.

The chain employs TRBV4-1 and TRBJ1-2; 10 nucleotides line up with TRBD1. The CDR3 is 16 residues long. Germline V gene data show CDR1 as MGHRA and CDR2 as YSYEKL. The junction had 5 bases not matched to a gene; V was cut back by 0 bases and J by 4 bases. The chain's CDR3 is CASSQDWTGGGYGYTF. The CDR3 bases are TGCGCCAGCAGCCAAGATTGGACAGGGGGGGGCTATGGCTACACCTTC.

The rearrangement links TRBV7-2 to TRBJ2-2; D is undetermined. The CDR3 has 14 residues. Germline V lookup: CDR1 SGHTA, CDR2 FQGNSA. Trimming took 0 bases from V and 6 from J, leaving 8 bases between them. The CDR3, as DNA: TGTGCCAGCAGCTTAGCCCTTTCAGCCGGGGAGCTGTTTTTT. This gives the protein CASSLALSAGELFF.

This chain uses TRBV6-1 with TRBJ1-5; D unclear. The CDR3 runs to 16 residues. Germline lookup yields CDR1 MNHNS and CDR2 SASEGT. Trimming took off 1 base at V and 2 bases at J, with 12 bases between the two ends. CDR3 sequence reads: CASSEEGGKGNQPQHF. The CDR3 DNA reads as TGTGCCAGCAGTGAAGAGGGAGGGAAGGGCAATCAGCCCCAGCATTTT.

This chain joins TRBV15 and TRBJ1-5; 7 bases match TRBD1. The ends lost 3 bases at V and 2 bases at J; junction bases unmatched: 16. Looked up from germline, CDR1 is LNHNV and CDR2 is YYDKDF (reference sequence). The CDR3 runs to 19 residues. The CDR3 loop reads CATSRDPGQAKGRNQPQHF. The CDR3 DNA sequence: TGTGCCACCAGCAGGGATCCTGGACAGGCGAAGGGACGCAATCAGCCCCAGCATTTT.

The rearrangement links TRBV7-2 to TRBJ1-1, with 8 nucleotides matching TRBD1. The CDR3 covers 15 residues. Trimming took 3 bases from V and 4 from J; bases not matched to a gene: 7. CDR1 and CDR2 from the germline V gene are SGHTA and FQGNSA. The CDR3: CASSLLGQVVTEAFF. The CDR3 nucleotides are TGTGCCAGCAGCTTGCTGGGACAGGTAGTCACTGAAGCTTTCTTT. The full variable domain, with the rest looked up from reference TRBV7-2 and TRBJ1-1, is GAGVSQSPSNKVTEKGKDVELRCDPISGHTALYWYRQSLGQGLEFLIYFQGNSAPDKSGLPSDRFSAERTGGSVSTLTIQRTQQEDSAVYLCASSLLGQVVTEAFFGQGTRLTVV.